Listed here are 29 T cell receptor beta chains from one sample, sequenced in a study of OX40 agonist ivuxolimab in advanced cancers. The method was the immunoSEQ multiplex PCR assay. TCRdb holds this immuneACCESS table with in-frame rearrangements only. Some clones are missing; in checked studies, unresolved V genes explain under half, and the rest has no known cause. The sample table records around 45,000 clones; 75% to 85% of these occur just once. The ten largest make up roughly a tenth of the sample. This specimen consisted of CD4+ or CD8+ T cells sorted from blood, obtained in a trial of the OX40 agonist ivuxolimab. The receptors come from an adult with an advanced solid tumor such as melanoma, head and neck, liver or kidney cancer.

The chain combines TRBV18 with TRBJ1-4; no firm D call. The CDR3 has 14 residues. The V end lost 0 bases, the J end lost 6 bases, and 8 bases lay between the germline ends. Germline V gene data show CDR1 as KGHSH and CDR2 as LQKENI. The CDR3 loop reads CASSPPVKDEKLFF. For the CDR3, the DNA is TGTGCCAGCTCACCACCGGTTAAGGATGAAAAACTGTTTTTT.

The chain carries TRBV5-1 and TRBJ2-7; D is ambiguous. CDR3 length equals 14 residues. Trimming took 6 bases from V and 1 from J, leaving 14 bases between them. The germline CDR1 and CDR2 sequences are SGHRS and YFSETQ. CDR3 amino acids: CASTLGPSSYEQYF. As DNA, the CDR3 is TGCGCCAGCACCCTTGGGCCGAGTTCCTACGAGCAGTACTTC.

Note on this clone: An end of the junction does not agree with germline; a read error may underlie this. The rearrangement joins TRBV7-2 to TRBJ1-2; D gene ambiguous. CDR3 length equals 15 residues. CDR1 is SGHTA and CDR2 is FQGNSA in the germline V gene. In nucleotides, the CDR3 is TGTGCCAGCAGCTTAGGGAGGGCCCTCAACTCTGGCTACACCTTC. Amino acid sequence: CASSLGRALNSGYTF.

The rearrangement uses TRBV14 and TRBJ2-3, with 7 bases fitting TRBD2. The CDR3 loop spans 14 amino acids. The germline CDR1 and CDR2 sequences are SGHDN and FVKESK. After removal of 5 bases from V and 2 bases from J, the junction contained 4 bases not matched to a gene. This CDR3 reads CASSYRDYTDTQYF. The CDR3 nucleotides read TGTGCCAGCAGCTACCGGGACTACACAGATACGCAGTATTTT.

This chain uses TRBV18 with TRBJ2-3; D is perhaps TRBD2 (5 bases). Germline CDR1 reads KGHSH; CDR2 reads LQKENI. V lost 3 bases, J lost 3 bases, and 16 bases lay in between. The CDR3 consists of 16 residues. The CDR3 spells CASSPSEWGLTDTQYF. In nucleotides, the CDR3 is TGTGCCAGCTCACCTAGCGAGTGGGGTTTAACAGATACGCAGTATTTT.

A few counts support this clone. The chain employs TRBV6-1 and TRBJ1-1; 7 bases align to TRBD1. V dropped 7 bases and J dropped 2; count of bases not matched to a gene: 7. This CDR3 is 14 amino acids long. Germline V gene data show CDR1 as MNHNS and CDR2 as SASEGT. The CDR3, as DNA: TGTGCCAGCACCCGGACAGGTCTAAACACTGAAGCTTTCTTT. Translation gives CASTRTGLNTEAFF.

The V call is TRBV30, the J call TRBJ2-1; 8 bases agree with TRBD2. The CDR3 loop spans 13 amino acids. J lost 6 bases, V lost 3 bases, and 4 bases had no gene match. CDR1 and CDR2 from the germline V gene are GTSNPN and SVGIG (reference sequence). The CDR3 loop reads CAWSAGTSNEQFF. CDR3 bases: TGTGCCTGGAGCGCCGGGACTAGCAATGAGCAGTTCTTC.

The chain joins TRBV5-5 to TRBJ1-2, with D uncertain. With 4 bases removed from V and 2 bases from J, the gap between germline ends came to 9 bases. The CDR3 length is 13 residues. Germline CDR1 SGHKS, CDR2 YYEKEE (reference sequence). The CDR3 DNA reads TGTGCCAGCAGCCGAGACGGCAACTATGGCTACACCTTC. This gives the protein CASSRDGNYGYTF. The entire variable domain, with the rest obtained from reference TRBV5-5 and TRBJ1-2, is as follows: DAGVTQSPTHLIKTRGQQVTLRCSPISGHKSVSWYQQVLGQGPQFIFQYYEKEERGRGNFPDRFSARQFPNYSSELNVNALLLGDSALYLCASSRDGNYGYTFGSGTRLTVV.

J is TRBJ1-5 and V is TRBV5-5; TRBD1 aligns across 8 bases. V lost 7 bases to trimming and J lost 4 bases; unmatched junction nucleotides: 1. This CDR3 is built from 12 residues. CDR1 and CDR2 (germline): SGHKS, YYEKEE (reference sequence). The CDR3 sequence: CASQGANQPQHF. The DNA of the CDR3 is TGTGCCAGCCAGGGGGCAAATCAGCCCCAGCATTTT.

V gene TRBV6-5 combines with J gene TRBJ2-2; maybe TRBD1 (6 bases). CDR1 and CDR2 from the germline V gene are MNHEY and SVGAGI. Trimming took 5 bases from V and 7 from J, leaving 17 bases between them. This CDR3 is 15 amino acids long. The CDR3 here is CASSQQGVGNGELFF. CDR3 nucleotides: TGTGCCAGCAGTCAACAGGGAGTCGGAAACGGGGAGCTGTTTTTT.

The chain uses TRBV27 and TRBJ1-5, with a weak D call TRBD1 (6 bases). The V and J ends lost 8 bases and 0 bases respectively, with 20 bases between them. This CDR3 comprises 17 residues. Germline loops: CDR1 MNHEY, CDR2 SMNVEV (reference sequence). CDR3 sequence (DNA): TGTGCCAGCGGACGTCCAGGGGCCGCCCCTAGCAATCAGCCCCAGCATTTT. Translation: CASGRPGAAPSNQPQHF.

The V gene is TRBV6-5, the J gene TRBJ2-7; 9 bases agree with TRBD1. The trim removed 6 bases at V and 3 bases at J, leaving 6 bases unmatched. The CDR3 is 14 residues long. In germline, CDR1 is MNHEY, CDR2 SVGAGI. DNA of the CDR3: TGTGCCAGCAGGCCGGGACAGGGAATCTACGAGCAGTACTTC. Translation gives CASRPGQGIYEQYF.

The CDR3 nucleotides are TGTGCCAGCAGTTTGCCGGGTAGGGAGCTGTTTTTT. This encodes CASSLPGRELFF. This sequence joins TRBV28 and TRBJ2-2; D is unclear. CDR3 length: 12 residues. Deletions cut 3 bases from V and 9 bases from J, with 8 bases between. Germline lookup yields CDR1 MDHEN and CDR2 SYDVKM.

The J gene is TRBJ1-2, the V gene TRBV6-1; D is uncertain. The germline V gene encodes CDR1 MNHNS and CDR2 SASEGT. The CDR3 totals 12 residues. Trimming removed 6 bases from V and 2 bases from J, with 7 bases in between. The CDR3 spells CASRGENYGYTF. The CDR3 DNA reads as TGTGCCAGCAGGGGAGAAAACTATGGCTACACCTTC.

The gene calls are TRBV10-3 and TRBJ2-7; TRBD1 matches at 9 bases. The CDR3 runs to 15 residues. Germline V CDR1 and CDR2: ENHRY, SYGVKD. V gave up 5 bases and J gave up 3 bases; unmatched junction bases: 8. In nucleotides, the CDR3 is TGTGCCATCAGTTCCCCGGACAGGGGCGACTACGAGCAGTACTTC. Amino acids: CAISSPDRGDYEQYF.

This rearrangement joins TRBV25-1 to TRBJ1-3, with D maybe TRBD1 (5 bases). V was trimmed by 6 bases and J by 0 bases, leaving 12 bases between them. The CDR3 is 15 residues long. Germline assignment: CDR1 MGHDK and CDR2 SYGVNS. The CDR3 DNA reads as TGTGCCAGCAGCGTAGACAGTTACTCTGGAAACACCATATATTTT. This translates into CASSVDSYSGNTIYF.

The chain links TRBV7-2 to TRBJ2-7; D uncertain. Trimming stripped 5 bases from V and 5 bases from J, with 13 bases between. CDR3 length: 13 amino acids. Germline V gives CDR1 SGHTA, CDR2 FQGNSA. The CDR3 DNA reads as TGTGCCAGCAGCCCCCCCTGGAAGCACGAGCAGTACTTC. Protein product: CASSPPWKHEQYF.

The chain is built from TRBV5-4 and TRBJ2-3; D remains unclear. This CDR3 spans 16 amino acids. The germline gives CDR1 SGHNT, CDR2 YYREEE (reference sequence). The V end was cut by 1 base, the J end by 1 base, with 13 bases between. CDR3 coding DNA: TGTGCCAGCAGCTTGATTGTGTTTGCGGGCACAGATACGCAGTATTTT. Amino acids: CASSLIVFAGTDTQYF.

The chain combines TRBV29-1 with TRBJ2-1, with 14 bases fitting TRBD2. CDR1 and CDR2 (germline): SQVTM, ANQGSEA. The CDR3 totals 15 residues. V shed 8 bases, J shed 7 bases, and the junction held 10 bases outside the gene matches. The CDR3 DNA is TGCAGCTCTTCGACTAGCGGGAGGGCCAATAATGAGCAGTTCTTC. Its protein product is CSSSTSGRANNEQFF.

The chain uses TRBV11-2 and TRBJ2-5; 8 bases are a match to TRBD2. The J call is doubtful: the DNA matches TRBJ2-7 better. There are 14 residues in the CDR3. The germline V gene encodes CDR1 SGHAT and CDR2 FQNNGV. In DNA, the CDR3 is TGTGCCAGCAGCTTACAAGCGGGAGTTTACGAGCAGTACTTC. It codes for CASSLQAGVYEQYF.

The V gene is TRBV30, the J gene TRBJ1-3, with D tentatively TRBD1 (6 bases). CDR3 length equals 15 residues. Germline CDR1 is GTSNPN and CDR2 is SVGIG (reference sequence). V shed 0 bases and J shed 3 bases, with 12 bases lying between them. CDR3 coding DNA: TGTGCCTGGAGTGTCACCGGGGGCCTTGGAAACACCATATATTTT. Translating it yields CAWSVTGGLGNTIYF. Variable domain in full (rest from reference TRBV30 and TRBJ1-3): SQTIHQWPATLVQPVGSPLSLECTVEGTSNPNLYWYRQAAGRGLQLLFYSVGIGQISSEVPQNLSASRPQDRQFILSSKKLLLSDSGFYLCAWSVTGGLGNTIYFGEGSWLTVV.

The chain uses TRBV5-1 and TRBJ2-2, with TRBD2 identical over 14 bases. The CDR3 contains 16 residues. Germline V gene sequence: CDR1 SGHRS, CDR2 YFSETQ. The trim removed 3 bases at V and 6 bases at J, leaving 4 bases unmatched. CDR3 sequence (DNA): TGCGCCAGCAGCTCTGGGACTAGCGGGAGACCCGGGGAGCTGTTTTTT. Protein: CASSSGTSGRPGELFF.

The chain has TRBV11-1 and TRBJ1-1; D remains unclear. From germline, CDR1 is SGHAT and CDR2 FQDESV (reference sequence). The CDR3 totals 14 residues. Trimming cost V 8 bases and J 4 bases, with 17 bases left between them. DNA of the CDR3: TGTGCCAGCGCACCCGTAACTCGAGCCACTGAAGCTTTCTTT. Translation: CASAPVTRATEAFF.

The V gene is TRBV7-5, the J gene TRBJ2-5; the table's D gene call, TRBD2, was not cross checked with the DNA. TRBV7-5 is labeled a pseudogene. The CDR3 has 10 amino acids. The CDR3 loop is CARSPSVQYF. The CDR3 DNA follows: TGTGCCAGAAGCCCCTCTGTCCAGTACTTC.

The gene calls are TRBV12-5 and TRBJ2-5; 8 positions agree with TRBD2. The closer fit of TRBJ2-7 to the DNA end suggests the J call may be wrong. The CDR3 runs 13 residues. The V gene's germline CDR1 is LGHNT and CDR2 FRNRAP. CDR3 DNA sequence: TGTGCTAGTGCCCGGGAGGGGAGCTACGAGCAGTACTTC. The encoded protein is CASAREGSYEQYF.

The chain joins TRBV5-1 to TRBJ2-7; 8 bases are a match to TRBD1. Per germline, CDR1 SGHRS and CDR2 YFSETQ. V shed 0 bases and J 4 bases; nucleotides not matched to a gene: 6. The CDR3 totals 15 residues. The chain's CDR3 is CASSLVAGGLYEQYF. The DNA of the CDR3 is TGCGCCAGCAGCTTGGTGGCAGGGGGCTTATACGAGCAGTACTTC.

The J gene is TRBJ1-1, the V gene TRBV5-4; D not certain. The CDR3 spans 14 residues. Germline V gene data show CDR1 as SGHNT and CDR2 as YYREEE (reference sequence). Trimming took off 1 base at V and 0 bases at J, with 7 bases between the two ends. The DNA for the CDR3 is TGTGCCAGCAGCTTGCTAAGTCTGAACACTGAAGCTTTCTTT. Translated: CASSLLSLNTEAFF.

J is TRBJ2-7 and V is TRBV7-8; D may be TRBD1 (6 bases). V lost 1 base and J lost 0, with 25 bases in between. CDR1 and CDR2 from the germline V gene are SGHVS and FQNEAQ. This CDR3 region has 20 residues. CDR3 region: CASSLVTGQRNPTNSYEQYF. For the CDR3, the DNA is TGTGCCAGCAGCTTAGTAACAGGACAGCGAAACCCTACTAACTCCTACGAGCAGTACTTC.

The chain joins TRBV5-4 to TRBJ2-3; D perhaps matches TRBD2 (6 bases). The CDR3 extends over 15 amino acids. Trimming took 2 bases from V and 3 from J, leaving 13 bases between them. CDR1 SGHNT and CDR2 YYREEE come from the germline V gene (reference sequence). CDR3 protein: CASSFGLALTDTQYF. The DNA for the CDR3 is TGTGCCAGCAGCTTCGGTCTAGCGCTAACAGATACGCAGTATTTT.